The table lists the clone carrying this TCR beta chain with a few counts. Its specificity is unknown. For the second PCR, which ran for 7 to 11 cycles, a sample-barcoded 5' primer and a J-beta primer mix were used. Sequencing of every sample gave 3 million or more CDR3-containing paired-end reads. A single record per CDR3 protein comes from TCRdb applying MiXCR to the 5' RACE reads. The sample has 700,000 to 850,000 distinct CDR3 sequences; roughly 50% are singletons. The entry originates in a study of blood T cells in healthy people across ages. Notes on the study in general: Possibly, changes in expanded clonotypes were confounded because donor CMV status was unknown.

Sequenced input: blood. This TCR derives from a man older than 75 in good health.

CDR3 amino acids: CASSLAGTKNIQYF. CDR3 DNA sequence: TGTGCCAGCAGCTTGGCCGGCACCAAAAACATTCAGTACTTC. The chain recombines TRBV5-8 with TRBJ2-4; unclear D gene. The germline V gene encodes CDR1 SGHTS and CDR2 YDEGEE. V was shortened by 0 bases and J by 2 bases, with 6 bases between the two germline ends. The CDR3 totals 14 residues.